This T cell receptor beta chain is from a study of cytomegalovirus exposure and HLA in healthy donors (dated 2017 in TCRdb). For context, the study as a whole: An earlier analysis of about 530 of the donors reported 276 Gb of sequence data and 95 million to 140 million unique TCR beta sequences obtained from about 180 million T cells. An early release covering roughly 640 HLA-typed donors comprised approximately 300 gigabases of sequencing data and approximately 85 million unique TCR sequences. The genetic ancestry cluster associated with self-reported Caucasian donors included 65% to 90% of the roughly 400 genotyped donors. The study aimed to test whether cataloging public T cell receptors could reveal signatures of past pathogen exposure. The study profiled the T cell repertoires of about 720 subjects by immunosequencing and related them to cytomegalovirus serostatus. Along with the roughly 670-subject first cohort, a separate validation cohort of about 110 different subjects was used. To predict cytomegalovirus infection status, the study brought together high-throughput TCR immunosequencing, statistical association of individual TCRs with disease status, and machine learning. A later analysis re-examined previously published TCR beta repertoires from around 670 donors and added high-resolution HLA genotyping to investigate patterns of TCR occurrence. In the later analysis, no new phenotypic data were used to find candidate immune exposures; instead, reliance was placed on TCR beta sequences and their occurrence across donors. To decide whether each TCR beta V gene segment behaved as functional or pseudogenic, an earlier analysis of 587 of the donors relied on high-throughput TCR beta sequencing. Donor age, sex, ethnicity and CMV serostatus were compiled together with the repertoire data. Genome-wide SNP genotypes for about 65% of the roughly 700 donors were used in a later genetic analysis, which treated that subset as a discovery cohort. All discovery cohort repertoires had been generated using a single sequencing platform. Both class I and class II loci were covered by HLA typing, at four-digit resolution. The number of typed donors differed by locus: about 620-640 for A, B, C, DRB1 and DQB1; approximately 520 for DQA1; 606 for DPA1; and roughly 450 for DPB1. Several DR-DQ haplotypes were handled as single units for association and clustering, since linkage in the cohort was strong. Across about 380 genotyped donors of the cohort, an average of about 200,000 unique TCR beta nucleotide sequences per donor were sequenced, and roughly 17% of those sequences were non-productive. Overall results and qualifications from the work: In a later analysis, TCR association rates were found to vary across HLA loci, with the most associated TCRs seen for DRB1 alleles and the fewest for HLA-C alleles. A further reported finding was that TCR beta sequences accurately predicted the HLA-A and HLA-B alleles for most subjects in the first cohort. In a later genetic analysis, fewer N-insertions in productive TCRs were reported among donors in an Asian-associated ancestry cluster than the roughly 700-donor mean. In the study, approximately 160 TCR beta chains were listed as associated with cytomegalovirus. An earlier analysis of some 590 of the donors showed that most TCR beta V segments appeared in productive rearrangements either about 87% or about 30% of the time, which broadly matched IMGT annotations. In vitro tests confirmed that a few of the cytomegalovirus-associated TCR beta chains recognize cytomegalovirus antigens. In a later analysis, several top co-occurrence clusters were reported to appear linked to parvovirus B19, influenza, CMV and Epstein-Barr virus. It was suggested by the authors that the approach could potentially be generalized to other disease states and immunological phenotypes. Specific HLA alleles were associated with around 18,000 TCR beta sequences at a false discovery rate of 0.05 in a later analysis. V-gene and J-gene trimming of TCR beta chains was associated with a missense DCLRE1C variant in a later genetic analysis, and the association was replicated in an independent cohort. Only TCR beta chains were sequenced in this cohort, and the absence of alpha or paired-chain data limited detectable features. A later analysis found that HLA-associated TCR beta chains were more clonally expanded and had lower generation probabilities than equally common non-associated chains. Across donors, most TCR sequences were observed very rarely, whereas some public TCRs were present in many individuals. A group of highly shared sequence variants was considered likely to be a technical artifact of the sequencing pipeline. Because some donors lacked HLA typing at each locus, the association tests relied only on the typed subset. A later analysis found that most CMV-associated TCR beta chains appeared HLA-restricted, with HLA associations seemingly driven largely by CMV exposure. CMV serostatus was the only immune exposure information available for the cohort. When HLA alleles, especially DR and DQ, strongly co-occurred, TCR associations were difficult to assign to individual alleles. Linkage disequilibrium might explain the correlated functional status among segregating V segments, but an unknown experimental factor could not be ruled out. The presence/absence analyses assumed that sequencing depth was roughly uniform across donors, and that assumption may not be true. The earlier analysis of 450 to 700 of the donors excluded some 15 rarely observed V segments, including chromosome 9 orphons, because counts were too low. Because the 87-base-pair reads could not distinguish some IMGT-functional V segments, including TRBV6-2 and TRBV6-3, those segments were excluded. In both the original and validation cohorts, the classifier was reported to diagnose cytomegalovirus status with high specificity and sensitivity.

Based on the germline V gene, the CDR1 and CDR2 sequences are SGHTA and FQGNSA. The trim is 1 base for V and 0 bases for J, with a gap of 4 bases between the germline ends. Inclusive of the bounding cysteine and phenylalanine, the CDR3 is 15 residues long. This entry keeps only the CDR3 DNA: 45 bases, framed from base 1. Receptor libraries were prepared by the immunoSEQ multiplex PCR assay. The multiplex PCR relied on a mix of 60 forward primers for TCR Vbeta segments and 13 reverse primers for TCR Jbeta segments. Amplification of the CDR3 region of rearranged TCR beta genes was performed with a multiplex PCR assay on genomic DNA. The amplified TCR beta libraries were sequenced on the Illumina HiSeq System as 87-base-pair reads. On the study's bioinformatics: Across the 670 or so repertoires, a later analysis counted tens of millions of unique TCR beta chains, approximately 10 million of which were shared by at least two donors. A nearest-neighbor algorithm error-corrected the raw reads and collapsed the reads into unique sequences, merging closely related sequences to remove PCR and sequencing errors. V, D and J gene segments were assigned by aligning CDR3 sequences to IMGT reference sequences. For a sequence to be retained, at least a six-nucleotide match to both a V gene segment and a J gene segment was required. A rearrangement was called productive if the CDR3 had no stop codons and remained in frame with V and J, and every other rearrangement was called non-productive. CDR3 was defined according to IMGT convention as the region running from the second conserved V-encoded cysteine to the conserved J-encoded phenylalanine. In an earlier analysis of roughly 610 of the donors, sequences lacking an unambiguous match to a single V gene segment were excluded. An earlier analysis of 587 of the donors classified V segments as functional when productive rearrangements were above 56.7% and as segregating when the standard deviation between donors was above 5%. A statistical classification framework was built for diagnosing cytomegalovirus status from the catalog of TCR beta chain sequences. In a later analysis, TCR nucleotide sequences were compared against IMGT/GENE-DB human TR gene sequences so that V and J genes could be assigned. Using the TCRdist pipeline, a later analysis assigned CDR3 sequences along with most-parsimonious VDJ recombination scenarios. In a later analysis, each TCR beta chain was defined by its CDR3 amino acid sequence together with its V-gene family, and reads lacking a unique V-gene family were excluded. To address suspected cross-contamination and a sequencing artifact, a later analysis removed several hundred highly shared, low-generation-probability nucleotide sequences. In a later analysis, a clonal expansion index was calculated for each public chain from normalized within-repertoire ranks of inferred template counts. Generation probabilities in a later analysis came from a VDJ recombination model fitted to out-of-frame rearrangements, and those results were checked against IGoR. In a later analysis, hypergeometric tests were used to score TCR-TCR, TCR-HLA and TCR-CMV co-occurrence, with a repertoire-size bias correction applied to TCR pairs. In a later analysis, false discovery rates were estimated by permuting HLA or CMV assignments 20 times. A later analysis grouped co-occurring TCRs with DBSCAN, adding TCRdist sequence similarity when clustering within HLA-allele-positive subsets. Repertoires with fewer than 30,000 or more than 120,000 public chains, plus five repertoires with anomalous nucleotide sharing, were excluded from co-occurrence clustering. What TCRdb holds here is the immuneACCESS table cut down to in-frame rearrangements. Part of the clones is not present; checked against another copy, under half of the missing clones reflect an unresolved V gene, and the others are unexplained. D and trimming come from the DNA, and the V and J calls and clone size come from that table. This sample holds about 110,000 clones; approximately 82% were observed only once. The ten largest make up 2% to 3% of the sample.

In total, around 600 healthy bone marrow donors made up the cohort. All cohort members were sampled while nominally healthy, although unrecorded immune exposures were likely present. The donor tested CMV seronegative and was one of the 352 seronegative cohort members. A peripheral blood sample was provided by each donor, and peripheral blood mononuclear cells were used for TCR beta sequencing. The Qiagen DNeasy Blood Extraction Kit was used to extract genomic DNA from the blood cell samples. To note about this clone: Its binding antigen is unknown. No quality values exist for individual bases; no much larger clone is one base distant.

This TCR was recovered from a man between 40 and 49 years old in good health and CMV-seronegative. The chain is encoded by TRBV7-2 joined to TRBJ2-6; the D gene lacks a confident call. Sequenced material: PBMCs. This receptor has the CDR3 CASSLVGSGANVLTF. The nucleotide sequence is given as TGTGCCAGCAGCTTAGTCGGCTCTGGGGCCAACGTCCTGACTTTC.